The clone carrying this T cell receptor (beta chain) was recorded a few times. CDR3 length equals 16 residues. The germline V gene encodes CDR1 MNHEY and CDR2 SVGEGT. Trimming took 4 bases from V and 5 from J, leaving 21 bases between them. Each CDR3 protein gets one entry after TCRdb re-called the 5' RACE reads with MiXCR. The sample consists of about 580,000 distinct CDR3 sequences, about a sixth of them appearing once. These data are taken from a study of T cells after yellow fever vaccination. The source was PBMCs, collected 4 to 5 days after the first yellow fever vaccination. The receptor comes from a man between 18 and 29 years old who received the YFV17D yellow fever vaccine. This chain connects TRBV6-2 or TRBV6-3 to TRBJ2-7, with D possibly being TRBD1 (6 bases). CDR3 sequence (DNA): TGTGCCAGCAGTTTTGACTCCTCAGGGGTCGAGAACGAGCAGTACGTC. Translation: CASSFDSSGVENEQYV.